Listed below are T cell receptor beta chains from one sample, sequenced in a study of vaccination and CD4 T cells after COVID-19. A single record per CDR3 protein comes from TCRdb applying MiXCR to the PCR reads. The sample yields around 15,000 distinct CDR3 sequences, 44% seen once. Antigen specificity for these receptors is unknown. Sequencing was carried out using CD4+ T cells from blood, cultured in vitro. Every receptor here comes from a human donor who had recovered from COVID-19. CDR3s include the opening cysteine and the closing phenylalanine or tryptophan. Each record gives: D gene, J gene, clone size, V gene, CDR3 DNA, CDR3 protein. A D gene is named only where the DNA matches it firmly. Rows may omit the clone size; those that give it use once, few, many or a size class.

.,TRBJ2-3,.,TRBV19,TGTGCCAGTAGTATTCTGAGCGGAGGGGCCCCAGATACGCAGTATTTT,CASSILSGGAPDTQYF
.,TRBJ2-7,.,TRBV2,TGTGCCAGCAGTGAGGAGGTTACTGTGGGCGAGCAGTACTTC,CASSEEVTVGEQYF
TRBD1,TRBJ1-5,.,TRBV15,TGTGCCACCAGCAGAGCCGGGACAGGGGGTTGGTACCAGCCCCAGCATTTT,CATSRAGTGGWYQPQHF
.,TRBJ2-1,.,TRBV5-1,TGCGCCAGCAGCTGGGACGCGGGGAGCTCCTACAATGAGCAGTTCTTC,CASSWDAGSSYNEQFF
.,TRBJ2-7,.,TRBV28,TGTGCCAGCAGTTTATTAGGGTCTAGGGGAGCGTACGAGCAGTACTTC,CASSLLGSRGAYEQYF
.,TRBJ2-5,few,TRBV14,TGTGCCAGCAGCCAAAACCAAGAGACCCAGTACTTC,CASSQNQETQYF
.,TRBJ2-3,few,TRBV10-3,TGTGCCATCAGTGACCGGGAGAGCCAATATACGCAGTATTTT,CAISDRESQYTQYF
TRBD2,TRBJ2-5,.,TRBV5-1,TGCGCCAGCAGTCCTCCGGAGACTAGCGCGAACCAAGAGACCCAGTACTTC,CASSPPETSANQETQYF
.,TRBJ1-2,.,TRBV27,TGTGCCAGCAGTCAAAAAATCGGGTTCGTCTATGGCTACACCTTC,CASSQKIGFVYGYTF
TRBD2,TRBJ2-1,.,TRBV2,TGTGCCAGCAGGGGGACTAGCGGGAGTGCCAATGAGCAGTTCTTC,CASRGTSGSANEQFF
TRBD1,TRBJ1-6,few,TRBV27,TGTGCCAGCAGCGTCCGACAGGGGGCTTTATCACCCCTCCACTTT,CASSVRQGALSPLHF
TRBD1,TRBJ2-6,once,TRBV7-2,TGTGCCAGCAGCTCGACCCCCGGGACAGGGGGGTCTGGGGCCAACGTCCTGACTTTC,CASSSTPGTGGSGANVLTF
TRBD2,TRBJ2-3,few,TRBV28,TGTGCCAGCAGTTCCCCGGTGAGGCTAGCGGGAGACACAGATACGCAGTATTTT,CASSSPVRLAGDTDTQYF
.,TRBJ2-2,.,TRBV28,TGTGCCAGCAGGATAGGGGGGAACACCGGGGAGCTGTTTTTT,CASRIGGNTGELFF
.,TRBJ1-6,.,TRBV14,TGTGCCAGCAGCCAAGGGAATTCACCCCTCCACTTT,CASSQGNSPLHF
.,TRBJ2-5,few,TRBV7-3,TGTGCCAGCAGCGTTGGGGGGCAAGAGACCCAGTACTTC,CASSVGGQETQYF
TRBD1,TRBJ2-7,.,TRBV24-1,TGTGCCACCAGTGATCCTGGACAGGGTTTTTACGAGCAGTACTTC,CATSDPGQGFYEQYF
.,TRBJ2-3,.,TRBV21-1,TGTGCCAGCAGCCCCCCGGGTACGAGCACAGATACGCAGTATTTT,CASSPPGTSTDTQYF
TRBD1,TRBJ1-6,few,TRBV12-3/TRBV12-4,TGTGCCAGCAGGGAACAGGGGGATAATTCACCCCTCCACTTT,CASREQGDNSPLHF
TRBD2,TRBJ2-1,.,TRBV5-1,TGCGCCAGCAGCTTTGGCGGGAGCAGCAATGAGCAGTTCTTC,CASSFGGSSNEQFF
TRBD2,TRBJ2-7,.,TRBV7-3,TGTGCCAGCAGCTGGACTAGCGGATACGAGCAGTACTTC,CASSWTSGYEQYF
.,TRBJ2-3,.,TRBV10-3,TGTGCCATCAGTGAAGGGGCGGCGGCAGATACGCAGTATTTT,CAISEGAAADTQYF
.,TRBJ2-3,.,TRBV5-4,TGTGCCAGCAGCTTGGCCTTTGGAGATACGCAGTATTTT,CASSLAFGDTQYF
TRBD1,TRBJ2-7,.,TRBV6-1,TGTGCCAGCAGACAGGGGGTTTGGCTTGGGTACGAGCAGTACTTC,CASRQGVWLGYEQYF
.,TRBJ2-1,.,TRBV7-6,TGTGCCAGCAGCCCTGGACCAGATTACAATGAGCAGTTCTTC,CASSPGPDYNEQFF
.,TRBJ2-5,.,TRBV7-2,TGTGCCAGCAGCTTGGCGGGTGGAAGTGGGCAAGAGACCCAGTACTTC,CASSLAGGSGQETQYF
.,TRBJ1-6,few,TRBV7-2,TGTGCCAGCAGCTTATTTCAGGGGTACTCACCCCTCCACTTT,CASSLFQGYSPLHF
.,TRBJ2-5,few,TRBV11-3,TGTGCCAGCAGCGTGGACATAGGCGAGACCCAGTACTTC,CASSVDIGETQYF
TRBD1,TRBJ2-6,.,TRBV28,TGTGCCAGCAGCTTACAGGGGGCCCACCTCTCTGGGGCCAACGTCCTGACTTTC,CASSLQGAHLSGANVLTF
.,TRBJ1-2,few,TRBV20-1,TGCAGTGCTGGAATTCAGGGGAACGATGGCTACACCTTC,CSAGIQGNDGYTF
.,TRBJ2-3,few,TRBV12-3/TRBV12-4,TGTGCCAGCAGTTTCTTGGGGCAGGGGACAGATACGCAGTATTTT,CASSFLGQGTDTQYF
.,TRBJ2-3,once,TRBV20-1,TGCAGTGCTAATAGGAGGGACACAGATACGCAGTATTTT,CSANRRDTDTQYF
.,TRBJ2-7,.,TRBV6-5,TGTGCCAGCAGTTCTGCGGTCTACGAGCAGTACTTC,CASSSAVYEQYF
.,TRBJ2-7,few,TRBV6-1,TGTGCCAGCAGTGGCGGGACACCCGGGGGGTACGAGCAGTACTTC,CASSGGTPGGYEQYF
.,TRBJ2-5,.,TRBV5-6,TGTGCCAGCAGCTTGGACAGGGAGACCCAGTACTTC,CASSLDRETQYF
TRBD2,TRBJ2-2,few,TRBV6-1,TGTGCCAGCAGCCGACTAGCGGGAGGAAAGGAGCTGTTTTTT,CASSRLAGGKELFF
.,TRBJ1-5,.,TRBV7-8,TGTGCCAGCAGCTTAGTCCCAGGCAATCAGCCCCAGCATTTT,CASSLVPGNQPQHF
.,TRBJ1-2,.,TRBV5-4,TGTGCCAGCAGCTCCCCCGGCGGCTATGGCTACACCTTC,CASSSPGGYGYTF
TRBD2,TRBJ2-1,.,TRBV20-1,TGCAGTGCGCAGACTAGCGGGAAAATCTACGAGCAGTTCTTC,CSAQTSGKIYEQFF
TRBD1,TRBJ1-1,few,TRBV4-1,TGCGCCAGCAGCCAAGTCGGGGACAGGAAAATGAACACTGAAGCTTTCTTT,CASSQVGDRKMNTEAFF
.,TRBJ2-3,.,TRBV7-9,TGTGCCAGCAGCTTAGGGCAAGTAGATACGCAGTATTTT,CASSLGQVDTQYF
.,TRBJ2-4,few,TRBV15,TGTGCCACCAGCAGAGATTACGGGGGACTAGCCAAAAACATTCAGTACTTC,CATSRDYGGLAKNIQYF
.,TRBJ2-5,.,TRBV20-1,TGCAGTGGGGTTGGGAGTCAAGAGACCCAGTACTTC,CSGVGSQETQYF
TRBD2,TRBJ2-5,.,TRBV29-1,TGCAGCTCCCGACTAGCGGGAGGGGAGACCCAGTACTTC,CSSRLAGGETQYF
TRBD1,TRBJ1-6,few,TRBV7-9,TGTGCCAGCAGCGACAGGGACCGACCCCTCCACTTT,CASSDRDRPLHF
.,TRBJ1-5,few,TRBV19,TGTGCCAGTAGTACCCGGACCCGACTAGGCAATCAGCCCCAGCATTTT,CASSTRTRLGNQPQHF
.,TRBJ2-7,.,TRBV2,TGTGCCAGCAGCCCAGACAGCCTAACCTACGAGCAGTACTTC,CASSPDSLTYEQYF
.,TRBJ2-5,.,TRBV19,TGTGCCAGTAGTATTTCGATGGGAGAGGAGTTTACCCAGTACTTC,CASSISMGEEFTQYF
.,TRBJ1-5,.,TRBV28,TGTGCCAGCACCCAAGGTGGGGCCGGCAATCAGCCCCAGCATTTT,CASTQGGAGNQPQHF
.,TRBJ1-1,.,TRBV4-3,TGCGCCAGCAGCCAAGGGATCGTGAACACTGAAGCTTTCTTT,CASSQGIVNTEAFF